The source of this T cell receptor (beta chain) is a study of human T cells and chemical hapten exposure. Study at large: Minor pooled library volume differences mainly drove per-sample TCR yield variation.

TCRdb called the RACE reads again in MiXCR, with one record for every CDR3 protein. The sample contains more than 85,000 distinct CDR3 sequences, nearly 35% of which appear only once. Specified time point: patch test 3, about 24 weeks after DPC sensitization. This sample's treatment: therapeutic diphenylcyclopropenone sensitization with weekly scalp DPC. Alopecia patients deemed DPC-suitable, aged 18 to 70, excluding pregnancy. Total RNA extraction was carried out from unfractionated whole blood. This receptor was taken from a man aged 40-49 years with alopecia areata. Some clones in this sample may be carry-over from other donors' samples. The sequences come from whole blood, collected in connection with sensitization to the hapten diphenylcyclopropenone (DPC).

CDR3 residues: CASSSKQGGSPDTQYF. CDR3 coding DNA: TGTGCCAGCAGTTCTAAACAGGGCGGGTCGCCAGATACGCAGTATTTT. The rearrangement links TRBV6-6 to TRBJ2-3; possible D gene TRBD1, 6 bases. The CDR3 spans 16 residues. Germline-derived CDR1 and CDR2 are MNHNY and SVGAGI (reference sequence). The ends were cut back, 4 bases at V and 4 bases at J, with 18 bases in the middle.